The table lists the clone carrying this TCR beta chain with a few counts. At one end the junction does not follow the germline gene, possibly because of a read error. The CDR3 contains 13 residues. The germline V gene has CDR1 SGHAT and CDR2 FQNNGV. Original processing methods: By means of reference gene primer amplification, nucleated cell counts were estimated. Some clones are missing from TCRdb's copy, which holds only in-frame ones; the method was immunoSEQ multiplex PCR. Clone size and the V and J calls come from that table; the DNA yielded D and trimming. The repertoire has 200,000 to 250,000 clones, more than 75% of them found once; the top ten carry roughly 8.2%. The data stem from a study of blood T cell repertoires in COVID-19. Seattle patients were enrolled while actively infected and followed longitudinally.

The genes are TRBV11-2 and TRBJ1-1, with TRBD1 as a possible D gene (6 bases). The sequence came from a woman older than 75 with COVID-19, enrolled during active disease. The sequenced material came from peripheral blood. The CDR3 reads CASSLAGPSMGAF. In DNA form, the CDR3 reads TGTGCCAGCAGCTTAGCGGGGCCCTCCATGGGGGCCTTT.